This TCR beta chain was recovered during a study of blood T cell repertoires in COVID-19. The overall study: Some COVID-19 samples were acute and others convalescent; all came from the United States, Italy and Spain.

TCRdb's copy holds only in-frame clones and misses some; the assay was immunoSEQ multiplex PCR. This sample yields around 250,000 clones, of which 80% to 90% are seen a single time; roughly a tenth belongs to the top ten. V was trimmed by 5 bases and J by 4 bases, leaving 12 bases between them. The CDR3 is 14 amino acids. Germline lookup yields CDR1 LGHDT and CDR2 YNNKEL (reference sequence). The chain employs TRBV3-1 (or the pseudogene TRBV3-2) and TRBJ2-1; a possible D gene is TRBD2 (5 bases). The specimen sequenced was peripheral blood. The sequence derives from a woman in her seventies with COVID-19, enrolled during active disease. CDR3 coding DNA: TGTGCCAGCAGCTGGTCGAGGGAGTACAATGAGCAGTTCTTC. Translated, it gives CASSWSREYNEQFF.